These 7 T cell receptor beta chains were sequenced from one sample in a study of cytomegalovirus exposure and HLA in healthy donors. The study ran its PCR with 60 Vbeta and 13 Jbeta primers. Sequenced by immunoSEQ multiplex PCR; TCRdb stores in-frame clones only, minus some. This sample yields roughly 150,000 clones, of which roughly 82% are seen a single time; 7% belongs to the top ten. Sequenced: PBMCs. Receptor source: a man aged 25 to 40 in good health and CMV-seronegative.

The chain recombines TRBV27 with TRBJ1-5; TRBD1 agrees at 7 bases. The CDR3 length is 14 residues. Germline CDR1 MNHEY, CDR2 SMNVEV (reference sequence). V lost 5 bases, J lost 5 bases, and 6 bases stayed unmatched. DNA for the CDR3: TGTGCCAGCAGTGTTGACAGGGTAGATCAGCCCCAGCATTTT. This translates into CASSVDRVDQPQHF.

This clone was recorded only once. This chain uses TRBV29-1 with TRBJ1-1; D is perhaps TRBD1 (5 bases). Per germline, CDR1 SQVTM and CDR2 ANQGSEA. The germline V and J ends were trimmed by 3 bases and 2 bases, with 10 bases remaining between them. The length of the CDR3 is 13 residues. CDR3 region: CSVDRQGNTEAFF. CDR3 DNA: TGCAGCGTTGATCGCCAGGGAAACACTGAAGCTTTCTTT. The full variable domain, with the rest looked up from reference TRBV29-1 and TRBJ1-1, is SAVISQKPSRDICQRGTSLTIQCQVDSQVTMMFWYRQQPGQSLTLIATANQGSEATYESGFVIDKFPISRPNLTFSTLTVSNMSPEDSSIYLCSVDRQGNTEAFFGQGTRLTVV.

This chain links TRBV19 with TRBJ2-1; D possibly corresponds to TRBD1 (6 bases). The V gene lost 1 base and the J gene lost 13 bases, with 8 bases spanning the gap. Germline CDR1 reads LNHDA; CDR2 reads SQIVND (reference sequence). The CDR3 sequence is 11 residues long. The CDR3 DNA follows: TGTGCCAGTAGTATAGGGACAGAACAGTTCTTC. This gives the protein CASSIGTEQFF.

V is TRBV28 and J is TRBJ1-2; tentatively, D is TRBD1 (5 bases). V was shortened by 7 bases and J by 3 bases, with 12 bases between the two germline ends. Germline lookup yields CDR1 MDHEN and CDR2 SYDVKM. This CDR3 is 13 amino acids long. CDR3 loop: CASNMGLHYGYTF. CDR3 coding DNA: TGTGCCAGCAACATGGGGCTGCACTATGGCTACACCTTC.

The CDR3: CASKLNLQGEAEAFF. The CDR3 DNA is TGTGCCAGTAAGCTGAACCTACAGGGTGAAGCTGAAGCTTTCTTT. V is TRBV6-5 and J is TRBJ1-1; D may be TRBD1 (6 bases). This CDR3 region has 15 residues. CDR1 is MNHEY and CDR2 is SVGAGI in the germline V gene. V was shortened by 9 bases and J by 6 bases, with 23 bases between the two germline ends.

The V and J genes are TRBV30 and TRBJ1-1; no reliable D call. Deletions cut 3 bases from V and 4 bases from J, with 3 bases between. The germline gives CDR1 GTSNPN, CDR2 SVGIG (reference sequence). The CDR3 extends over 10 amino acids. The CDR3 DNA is TGTGCCTGGAGCAGCACTGAAGCTTTCTTT. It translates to CAWSSTEAFF.

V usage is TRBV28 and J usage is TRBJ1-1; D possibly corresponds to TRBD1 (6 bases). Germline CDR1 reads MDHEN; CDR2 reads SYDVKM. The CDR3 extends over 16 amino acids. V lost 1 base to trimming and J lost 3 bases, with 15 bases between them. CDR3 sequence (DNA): TGTGCCAGCAGTTTATATGGGGGGGACAAACACACTGAAGCTTTCTTT. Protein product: CASSLYGGDKHTEAFF. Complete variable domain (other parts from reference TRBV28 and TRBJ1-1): DVKVTQSSRYLVKRTGEKVFLECVQDMDHENMFWYRQDPGLGLRLIYFSYDVKMKEKGDIPEGYSVSREKKERFSLILESASTNQTSMYLCASSLYGGDKHTEAFFGQGTRLTVV.